Included here is one TCR beta chain sequence, with context. Its antigen remains unidentified. Data came from immunoSEQ multiplex PCR; TCRdb stores just in-frame clones and leaves some out. The sample gives around 46,000 clones, about 91% of which show up once; approximately 4.4% is in the top ten. This sample is drawn from a study of OX40 agonist ivuxolimab in advanced cancers. For the study at large: It was ivuxolimab, an agonistic anti-OX40 (CD134) antibody, that patients were treated with.

Whole-study results and caveats: Fewer expanded clones were found on average in CD4+ than in CD8+ T cells. Both CD4+ and CD8+ T cell populations in blood had undergone clonal expansion by week 6 at 0.1 to 3.0 mg/kg. Part of the nonresponder group also had normalized T-cell clonal expansion that was low.

This CDR3 comprises 14 residues. Trimming shortened V by 5 bases and J by 5 bases, and 12 bases separated the two germline ends. Germline V gene sequence: CDR1 MNHEY, CDR2 SMNVEV (reference sequence). This sample comprised CD4+ or CD8+ T cells sorted from blood, obtained in a trial of the OX40 agonist ivuxolimab. V is TRBV27 and J is TRBJ2-2; the D gene is possibly TRBD1 (6 bases). This TCR came from an adult with an advanced solid tumor such as melanoma, head and neck, liver or kidney cancer. The CDR3 sequence is CASSLIQGTGELFF. The CDR3 DNA is TGTGCCAGCAGTCTAATACAGGGTACCGGGGAGCTGTTTTTT.